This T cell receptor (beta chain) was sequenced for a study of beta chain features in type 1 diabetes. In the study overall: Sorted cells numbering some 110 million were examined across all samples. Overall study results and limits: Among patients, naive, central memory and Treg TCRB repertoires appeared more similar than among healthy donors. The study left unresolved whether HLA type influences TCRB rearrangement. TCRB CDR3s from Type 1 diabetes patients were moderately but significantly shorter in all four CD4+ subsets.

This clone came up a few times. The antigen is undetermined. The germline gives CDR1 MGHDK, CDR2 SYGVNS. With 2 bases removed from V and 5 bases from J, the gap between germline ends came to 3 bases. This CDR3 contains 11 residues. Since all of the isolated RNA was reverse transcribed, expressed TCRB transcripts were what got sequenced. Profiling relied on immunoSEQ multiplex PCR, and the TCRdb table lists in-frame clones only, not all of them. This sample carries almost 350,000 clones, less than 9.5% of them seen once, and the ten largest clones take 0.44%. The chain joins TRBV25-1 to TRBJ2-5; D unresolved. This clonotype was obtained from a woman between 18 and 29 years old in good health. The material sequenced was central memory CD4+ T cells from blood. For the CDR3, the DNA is TGTGCCAGCAGTGAAACGGAGACCCAGTACTTC. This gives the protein CASSETETQYF. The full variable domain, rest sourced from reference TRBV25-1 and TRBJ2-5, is EADIYQTPRYLVIGTGKKITLECSQTMGHDKMYWYQQDPGMELHLIHYSYGVNSTEKGDLSSESTVSRIRTEHFPLTLESARPSHTSQYLCASSETETQYFGPGTRLLVL.